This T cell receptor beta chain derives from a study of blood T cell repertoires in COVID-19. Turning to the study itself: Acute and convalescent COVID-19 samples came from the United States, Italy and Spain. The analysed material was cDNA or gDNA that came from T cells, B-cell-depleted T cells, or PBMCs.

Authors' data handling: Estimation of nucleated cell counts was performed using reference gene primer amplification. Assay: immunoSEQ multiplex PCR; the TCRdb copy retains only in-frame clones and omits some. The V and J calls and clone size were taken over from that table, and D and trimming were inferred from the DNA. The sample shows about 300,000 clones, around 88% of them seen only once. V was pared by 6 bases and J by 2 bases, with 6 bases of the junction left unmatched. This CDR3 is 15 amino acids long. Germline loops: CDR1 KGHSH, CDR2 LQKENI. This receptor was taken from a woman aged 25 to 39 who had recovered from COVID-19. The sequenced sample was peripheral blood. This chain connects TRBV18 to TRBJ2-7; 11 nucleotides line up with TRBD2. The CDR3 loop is CASSHTSGGAYEQYF. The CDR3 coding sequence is TGTGCCAGCTCTCACACTAGCGGGGGAGCCTACGAGCAGTACTTC.